The 20 T cell receptor beta chains below were found in one sample sequenced in a study of shared clonotypes between healthy human individuals. Method: immunoSEQ multiplex PCR; TCRdb's copy keeps in-frame clones and lacks some. Among fewer than 1.8 million clones listed, less than 99% were seen once. Sequenced material: naive CD4+ T cells sorted from blood. Sample subset: CD45RA+ positively selected. The receptor set was obtained from a young man in good health.

The chain couples TRBV7-6 to TRBJ2-2, with D possibly being TRBD1 or TRBD2 (5 bases each). The CDR3 is made up of 16 amino acids. Germline V gene data show CDR1 as SGHVS and CDR2 as FNYEAQ. V lost 2 bases, J lost 6 bases, and 16 bases lay in between. The CDR3 coding sequence is TGTGCCAGCAGCTTACTCCTAGGACGAGGGGCCGGGGAGCTGTTTTTT. This encodes CASSLLLGRGAGELFF.

The CDR3: CASSFAGPHNEQFF. In DNA form, the CDR3 reads TGTGCCAGCAGCTTCGCGGGACCCCACAATGAGCAGTTCTTC. This chain connects TRBV7-9 to TRBJ2-1; tentatively, D is TRBD2 (6 bases). Germline loops: CDR1 SEHNR, CDR2 FQNEAQ (reference sequence). The CDR3 is 14 residues long. V lost 3 bases to trimming and J lost 5 bases, with 11 bases between them.

This chain connects TRBV20-1 to TRBJ2-1; no reliable D call. The ends were cut back, 2 bases at V and 7 bases at J, with 6 bases in the middle. The CDR3 is 11 residues long. Germline CDR1 is DFQATT and CDR2 is SNEGSKA (reference sequence). The CDR3 is CSARIVNEQFF. The CDR3 bases are TGCAGTGCTAGAATTGTGAATGAGCAGTTCTTC.

The chain joins TRBV7-6 to TRBJ2-7; D ambiguous. The CDR3 covers 15 residues. Germline CDR1 and CDR2: SGHVS and FNYEAQ. Trimming stripped 5 bases from V and 1 base from J, with 15 bases between. The CDR3 DNA sequence: TGTGCCAGCAGCCCCGTGGTGGCCCCTTCCTACGAGCAGTACTTC. Residues: CASSPVVAPSYEQYF. The variable domain in full, with the rest retrieved from reference TRBV7-6 and TRBJ2-7, is GAGVSQSPRYKVTKRGQDVALRCDPISGHVSLYWYRQALGQGPEFLTYFNYEAQQDKSGLPNDRFSAERPEGSISTLTIQRTEQRDSAMYRCASSPVVAPSYEQYFGPGTRLTVT.

This chain connects TRBV5-1 to TRBJ2-1; 9 bases are a match to TRBD2. V was clipped by 0 bases and J by 8 bases; unmatched bases: 3. Germline CDR1 SGHRS, CDR2 YFSETQ. This CDR3 region has 14 residues. CDR3 sequence (DNA): TGCGCCAGCAGCTTGGGAGCGGGAGGCGATGAGCAGTTCTTC. It specifies CASSLGAGGDEQFF.

This chain links TRBV18 with TRBJ1-5; D might be TRBD1 (6 bases). The CDR3 length is 14 residues. The V gene's germline CDR1 is KGHSH and CDR2 LQKENI. The V end was cut by 6 bases, the J end by 4 bases, with 13 bases between. CDR3 DNA: TGTGCCAGCTCTCGAGACAGGTTGAATCAGCCCCAGCATTTT. Translation gives CASSRDRLNQPQHF.

The chain uses TRBV5-5 and TRBJ2-7; unclear D gene. V dropped 5 bases and J dropped 2 bases, with 11 bases sitting between them. CDR1 SGHKS and CDR2 YYEKEE come from the germline V gene (reference sequence). The CDR3 contains 13 residues. The CDR3 coding sequence is TGTGCCAGCAGACATGTTTTTACCTACGAGCAGTACTTC. Protein sequence: CASRHVFTYEQYF.

The chain joins TRBV25-1 to TRBJ2-2, with D uncertain. The germline V gene has CDR1 MGHDK and CDR2 SYGVNS. The CDR3 is 13 amino acids. The V gene lost 1 base and the J gene lost 4 bases, with 4 bases spanning the gap. CDR3: CASSELVTGELFF. Written as DNA, the CDR3 is TGTGCCAGCAGTGAATTGGTCACCGGGGAGCTGTTTTTT. The variable domain in full, completed from reference TRBV25-1 and TRBJ2-2, reads EADIYQTPRYLVIGTGKKITLECSQTMGHDKMYWYQQDPGMELHLIHYSYGVNSTEKGDLSSESTVSRIRTEHFPLTLESARPSHTSQYLCASSELVTGELFFGEGSRLTVL.

The chain uses TRBV11-2 and TRBJ2-1; the D gene could be TRBD1 or TRBD2 (5 bases each). Trimming removed 5 bases at V and 9 bases at J, with 20 bases between. Germline V gene data show CDR1 as SGHAT and CDR2 as FQNNGV. The CDR3 totals 15 residues. The CDR3 DNA sequence: TGTGCCAGCAGCGTTGCAGGGACGAGTATTTTTGAGCAGTTCTTC. Translation: CASSVAGTSIFEQFF.

The chain uses TRBV14 and TRBJ2-1, with 7 positions matching TRBD2. The CDR3 has 19 residues. Per germline, CDR1 SGHDN and CDR2 FVKESK. V lost 3 bases, J lost 0 bases, and 14 bases stayed unmatched. CDR3 in amino acids: CASSQRSGQRTSSYNEQFF. In DNA form, the CDR3 reads TGTGCCAGCAGCCAGAGGTCGGGTCAGCGGACTAGCTCCTACAATGAGCAGTTCTTC.

The gene calls are TRBV6-1 and TRBJ1-4; D not resolved. The CDR3 totals 12 residues. Trimming pared 4 bases from V and 7 bases from J, leaving 7 bases between. CDR1 is MNHNS and CDR2 is SASEGT in the germline V gene. CDR3 protein: CASSGIGEKLFF. CDR3 in DNA: TGTGCCAGCAGTGGTATCGGTGAAAAACTGTTTTTT.

The gene calls are TRBV29-1 and TRBJ2-3; 14 bases align to TRBD2. CDR1 and CDR2 (germline): SQVTM, ANQGSEA. V dropped 6 bases and J dropped 3; count of bases not matched to a gene: 5. The CDR3 consists of 15 residues. The CDR3 DNA reads as TGCAGCGTACCGGGACTAGCGGGAGTTACAGATACGCAGTATTTT. Its protein product is CSVPGLAGVTDTQYF.

The genes are TRBV5-4 and TRBJ2-1; 14 nucleotides align to TRBD2. The V gene's germline CDR1 is SGHNT and CDR2 YYREEE (reference sequence). The ends lost 9 bases at V and 6 bases at J; junction bases unmatched: 2. The CDR3 is made up of 13 amino acids. Written as DNA, the CDR3 is TGTGCCACGACTAGCGGGAGGGTCAATGAGCAGTTCTTC. Translated: CATTSGRVNEQFF.

The CDR3 DNA is TGTGCCAGCACTGTGGGGACAGGGGAAAAACTGTTTTTT. It is translated as CASTVGTGEKLFF. The chain is built from TRBV28 and TRBJ1-4; 9 bases match TRBD1. V was clipped by 7 bases and J by 8 bases; unmatched bases: 5. This CDR3 has 13 residues. From germline, CDR1 is MDHEN and CDR2 SYDVKM.

This sequence joins TRBV19 and TRBJ2-1, with D tentatively TRBD2 (6 bases). V lost 4 bases to trimming and J lost 5 bases, with 21 bases between them. In germline, CDR1 is LNHDA, CDR2 SQIVND (reference sequence). The CDR3 runs 17 residues. The CDR3 region has the DNA TGTGCCAGTAGTAAAACGGGAGTATCGTCCCCAGACAATGAGCAGTTCTTC. This gives the protein CASSKTGVSSPDNEQFF.

The chain links TRBV7-3 to TRBJ1-5; 8 nucleotides agree with TRBD1. The CDR3 spans 14 residues. Per germline, CDR1 SGHTA and CDR2 FQGTGA. V shed 3 bases and J 5 bases; nucleotides not matched to a gene: 3. The DNA of the CDR3 is TGTGCCAGCAGCTTGTCAGGGGGCCATCAGCCCCAGCATTTT. It translates to CASSLSGGHQPQHF.

The rearrangement joins TRBV15 to TRBJ2-5, with 10 bases aligning to TRBD1. Germline-derived CDR1 and CDR2 are LNHNV and YYDKDF (reference sequence). V shed 6 bases and J 3 bases; nucleotides not matched to a gene: 4. The CDR3 is 14 residues long. The CDR3 loop is CATRRTGGKETQYF. The CDR3 DNA reads TGTGCCACCAGGAGGACAGGGGGAAAAGAGACCCAGTACTTC.

Remarks on this clone: This CDR3 is also generated by other DNA sequences in the sample. This chain links TRBV18 with TRBJ1-3; no clear D. Germline CDR1 and CDR2: KGHSH and LQKENI. Trimming took off 3 bases at V and 0 bases at J, with 12 bases between the two ends. The CDR3 contains 16 residues. DNA for the CDR3: TGTGCCAGCTCACCTCGCACCCTTAGCTCTGGAAACACCATATATTTT. The encoded protein is CASSPRTLSSGNTIYF. The complete variable domain, with remaining parts taken from reference TRBV18 and TRBJ1-3, reads NAGVMQNPRHLVRRRGQEARLRCSPMKGHSHVYWYRQLPEEGLKFMVYLQKENIIDESGMPKERFSAEFPKEGPSILRIQQVVRGDSAAYFCASSPRTLSSGNTIYFGEGSWLTVV.

The chain combines TRBV5-1 with TRBJ2-2; the D gene is possibly TRBD2 (5 bases). CDR3 size: 18 residues. V dropped 0 bases and J dropped 0 bases, with 15 bases sitting between them. Germline V CDR1 and CDR2: SGHRS, YFSETQ. Here the CDR3 DNA reads TGCGCCAGCAGCTTGGACCCACGTACCGGGGCGAACACCGGGGAGCTGTTTTTT. This codes for CASSLDPRTGANTGELFF.

The chain uses TRBV4-3 and TRBJ2-2, with TRBD1 matching 7 bases. Germline CDR1 reads LGHNA; CDR2 reads YSLEER. J lost 4 bases, V lost 1 base, and 3 bases had no gene match. There are 15 residues in the CDR3. Here the CDR3 reads CASSQGTGITGELFF. The CDR3 nucleotides are TGCGCCAGCAGCCAAGGGACAGGTATCACCGGGGAGCTGTTTTTT.